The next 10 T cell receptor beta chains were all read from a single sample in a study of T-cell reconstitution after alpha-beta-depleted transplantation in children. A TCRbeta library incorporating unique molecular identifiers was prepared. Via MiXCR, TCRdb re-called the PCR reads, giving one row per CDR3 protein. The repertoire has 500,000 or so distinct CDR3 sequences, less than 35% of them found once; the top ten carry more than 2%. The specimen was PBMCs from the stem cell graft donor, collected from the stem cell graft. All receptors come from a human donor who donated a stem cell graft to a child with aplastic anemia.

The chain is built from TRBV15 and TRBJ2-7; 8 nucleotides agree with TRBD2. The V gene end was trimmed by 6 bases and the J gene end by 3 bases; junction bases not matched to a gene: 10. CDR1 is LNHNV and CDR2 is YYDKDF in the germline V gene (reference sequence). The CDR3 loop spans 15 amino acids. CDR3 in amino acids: CATSTSGGPRYEQYF. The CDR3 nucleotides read TGTGCCACCAGTACCTCGGGAGGGCCTCGCTACGAGCAGTACTTC.

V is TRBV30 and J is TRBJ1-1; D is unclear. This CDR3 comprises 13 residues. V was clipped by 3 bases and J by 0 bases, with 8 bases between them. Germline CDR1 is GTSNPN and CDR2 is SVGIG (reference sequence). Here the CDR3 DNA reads TGTGCCTGGAGATTAGGATTGAACACTGAAGCTTTCTTT. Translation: CAWRLGLNTEAFF.

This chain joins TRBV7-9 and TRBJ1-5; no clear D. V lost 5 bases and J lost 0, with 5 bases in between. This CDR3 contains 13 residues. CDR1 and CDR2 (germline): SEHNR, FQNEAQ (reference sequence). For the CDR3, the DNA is TGTGCCAGCAGCCATATTAGCAATCAGCCCCAGCATTTT. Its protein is CASSHISNQPQHF.

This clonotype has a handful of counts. The CDR3 nucleotides read TGTGCCAGCAGAGCGGGGACAACCGTCAATGAGCAGTTCTTC. Translated: CASRAGTTVNEQFF. The V gene is TRBV5-4, the J gene TRBJ2-1, with D possibly TRBD2 on 7 matching bases. The germline V gene encodes CDR1 SGHNT and CDR2 YYREEE (reference sequence). This CDR3 has 14 amino acids. V dropped 5 bases and J dropped 6 bases, with 15 bases sitting between them.

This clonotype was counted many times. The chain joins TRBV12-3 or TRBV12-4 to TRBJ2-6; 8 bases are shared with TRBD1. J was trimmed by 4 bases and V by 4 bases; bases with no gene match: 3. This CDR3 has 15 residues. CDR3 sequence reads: CASSSGGSGANVLTF. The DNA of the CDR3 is TGTGCCAGCAGTTCAGGGGGCTCGGGGGCCAACGTCCTGACTTTC.

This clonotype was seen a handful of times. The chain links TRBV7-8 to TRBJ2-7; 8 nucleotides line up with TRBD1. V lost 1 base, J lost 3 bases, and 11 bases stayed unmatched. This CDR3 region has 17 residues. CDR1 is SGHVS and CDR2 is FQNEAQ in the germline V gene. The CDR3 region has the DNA TGTGCCAGCAGCTTAGTTGGGCCGGGACAGGCCCACTACGAGCAGTACGTC. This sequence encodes CASSLVGPGQAHYEQYV.

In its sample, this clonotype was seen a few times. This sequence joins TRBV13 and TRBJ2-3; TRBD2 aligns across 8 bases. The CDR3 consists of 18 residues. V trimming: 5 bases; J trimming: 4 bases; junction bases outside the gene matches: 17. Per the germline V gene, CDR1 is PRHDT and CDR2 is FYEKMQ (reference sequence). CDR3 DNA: TGTGCCAGCAGCGACCTCCTCACTAGCGGCCACCTCGCAGATACGCAGTATTTT. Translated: CASSDLLTSGHLADTQYF.

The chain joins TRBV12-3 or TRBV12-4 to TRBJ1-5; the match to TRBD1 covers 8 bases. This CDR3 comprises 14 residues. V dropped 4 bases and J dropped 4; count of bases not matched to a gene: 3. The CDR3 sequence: CASSWGTGNQPQHF. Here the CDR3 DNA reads TGTGCCAGCAGTTGGGGGACAGGTAATCAGCCCCAGCATTTT.

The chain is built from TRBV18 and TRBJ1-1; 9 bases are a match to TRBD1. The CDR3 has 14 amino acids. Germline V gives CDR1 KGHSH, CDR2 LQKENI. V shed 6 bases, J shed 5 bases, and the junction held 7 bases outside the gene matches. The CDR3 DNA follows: TGTGCCAGCTCTCGACAGGGGGTCGGGACTGAAGCTTTCTTT. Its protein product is CASSRQGVGTEAFF.

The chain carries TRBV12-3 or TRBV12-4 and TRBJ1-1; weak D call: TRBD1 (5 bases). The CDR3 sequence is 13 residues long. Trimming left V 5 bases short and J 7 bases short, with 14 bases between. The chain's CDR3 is CASSRRQNSEAFF. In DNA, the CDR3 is TGTGCCAGCAGTCGTCGACAGAATAGTGAAGCTTTCTTT.